This T cell receptor beta chain was captured by sequencing in a study of control samples from healthy donors and cancer patients. Only in-frame clones appear in the TCRdb table, and some are missing; sequencing was by immunoSEQ multiplex PCR. The sample shows tens of thousands of clones, 87% of them seen only once. V lost 3 bases to trimming and J lost 0 bases, with 13 bases between them. The CDR3 extends over 16 amino acids. Germline V gene sequence: CDR1 SGHAT, CDR2 FQNNGV. The chain uses TRBV11-2 and TRBJ2-3; no clear D. This receptor was taken from a woman aged 55-69 years with lung cancer. The sample taken for sequencing was PBMCs. CDR3 in amino acids: CASSFGRALSTDTQYF. The DNA for the CDR3 is TGTGCCAGCAGCTTTGGCCGAGCCCTTAGCACAGATACGCAGTATTTT.